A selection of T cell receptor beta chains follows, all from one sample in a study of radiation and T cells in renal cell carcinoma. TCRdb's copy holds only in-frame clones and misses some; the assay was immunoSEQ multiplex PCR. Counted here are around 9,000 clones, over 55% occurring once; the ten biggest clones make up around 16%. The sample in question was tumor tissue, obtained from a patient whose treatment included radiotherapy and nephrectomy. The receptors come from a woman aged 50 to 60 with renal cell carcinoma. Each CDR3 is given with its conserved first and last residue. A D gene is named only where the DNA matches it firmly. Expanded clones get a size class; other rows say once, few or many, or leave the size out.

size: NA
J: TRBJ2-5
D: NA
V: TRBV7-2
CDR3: CASSLDRVADYQETQYF
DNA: TGTGCCAGCAGCTTAGATCGGGTAGCGGACTACCAAGAGACCCAGTACTTC

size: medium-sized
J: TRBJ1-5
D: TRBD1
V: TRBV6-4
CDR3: CASSETGGGNQPQHF
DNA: TGTGCCAGCAGTGAAACAGGGGGCGGGAATCAGCCCCAGCATTTT

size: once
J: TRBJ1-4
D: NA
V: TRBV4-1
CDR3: CASSQALGKEKLFF
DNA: TGCGCCAGCAGCCAGGCCTTAGGGAAGGAAAAACTGTTTTTT

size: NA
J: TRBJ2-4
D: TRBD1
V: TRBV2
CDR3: CASSERQGFNIQYF
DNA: TGTGCCAGCAGTGAACGACAGGGTTTCAACATTCAGTACTTC

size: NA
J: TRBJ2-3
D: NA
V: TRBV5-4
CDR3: CASSPRGALSSTDTQYF
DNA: TGCGCCAGCAGCCCCCGTGGAGCGTTGTCTAGCACAGATACGCAGTATTTT

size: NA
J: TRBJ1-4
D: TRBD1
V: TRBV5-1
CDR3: CASSPLDRQEKLFF
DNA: TGCGCCAGCAGCCCACTGGACAGGCAAGAAAAACTGTTTTTT

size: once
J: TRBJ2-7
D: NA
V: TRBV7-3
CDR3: CASSPSPSSAYEQYF
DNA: TGTGCCAGCAGCCCCTCCCCTAGTAGCGCCTACGAGCAGTACTTC

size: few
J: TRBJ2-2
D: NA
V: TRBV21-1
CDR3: CASSKRAGGTNTGELFF
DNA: TGTGCCAGCAGCAAGAGAGCGGGGGGAACGAACACCGGGGAGCTGTTTTTT

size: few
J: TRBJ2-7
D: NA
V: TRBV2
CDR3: CASSYSSYEQYF
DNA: TGTGCCAGCAGTTACAGCTCCTACGAGCAGTACTTC

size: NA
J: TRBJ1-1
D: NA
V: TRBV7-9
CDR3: CASSSQSGGNTEAFF
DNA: TGTGCCAGCAGCTCCCAAAGCGGTGGGAACACTGAAGCTTTCTTT

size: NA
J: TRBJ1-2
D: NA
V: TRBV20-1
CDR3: CSARLGYDYTF
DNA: TGCAGTGCTAGATTAGGGTATGACTACACCTTC

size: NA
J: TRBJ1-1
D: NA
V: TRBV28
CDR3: CASSSGGPNTEAFF
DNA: TGTGCCAGCAGTTCCGGGGGTCCGAACACTGAAGCTTTCTTT

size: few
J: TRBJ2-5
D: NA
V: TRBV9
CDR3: CASSADSEYQETQYF
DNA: TGTGCCAGCAGCGCCGACAGTGAGTACCAAGAGACCCAGTACTTC

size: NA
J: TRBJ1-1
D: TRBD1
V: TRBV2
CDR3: CASRIDREGTEAFF
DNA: TGTGCCAGCAGGATAGACAGGGAAGGCACTGAAGCTTTCTTT

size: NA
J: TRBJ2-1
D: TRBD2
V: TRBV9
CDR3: CASTRAGGYNEQFF
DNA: TGTGCCAGCACCAGAGCGGGAGGGTACAATGAGCAGTTCTTC

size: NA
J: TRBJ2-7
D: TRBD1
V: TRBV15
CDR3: CATSRDRDSSYEQYF
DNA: TGTGCCACCAGCAGAGACCGGGACAGCTCCTACGAGCAGTACTTC

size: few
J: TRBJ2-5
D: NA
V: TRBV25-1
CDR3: CASSSGWEETQYF
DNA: TGTGCCAGCAGTTCAGGGTGGGAAGAGACCCAGTACTTC

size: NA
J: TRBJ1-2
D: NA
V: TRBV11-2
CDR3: CASSLMIGANYGYTF
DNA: TGTGCCAGCAGCTTGATGATAGGAGCTAACTATGGCTACACCTTC

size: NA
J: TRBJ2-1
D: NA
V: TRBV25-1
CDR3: CASSEPGDINEQFF
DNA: TGTGCCAGCAGTGAACCAGGGGATATCAATGAGCAGTTCTTC

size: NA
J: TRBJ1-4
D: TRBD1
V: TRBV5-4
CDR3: CASSLEGQGAGKLFF
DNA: TGTGCCAGCAGCTTGGAGGGCCAGGGGGCGGGAAAACTGTTTTTT

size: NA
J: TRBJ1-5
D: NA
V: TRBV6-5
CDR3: CASSLVAGNQPQHF
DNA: TGTGCCAGCAGCCTGGTAGCGGGCAATCAGCCCCAGCATTTT

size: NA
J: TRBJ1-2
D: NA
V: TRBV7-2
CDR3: CASSLPVAGYGYTF
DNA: TGTGCCAGCAGCTTGCCCGTGGCCGGCTATGGCTACACCTTC

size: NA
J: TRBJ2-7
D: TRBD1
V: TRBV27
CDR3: CASSSTGGNSVYEQYF
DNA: TGTGCCAGCAGTTCAACAGGGGGTAATTCCGTCTACGAGCAGTACTTC

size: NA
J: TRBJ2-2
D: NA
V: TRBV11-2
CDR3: CASSLRYSGELFF
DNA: TGTGCCAGCAGCTTAAGGTATTCCGGGGAGCTGTTTTTT

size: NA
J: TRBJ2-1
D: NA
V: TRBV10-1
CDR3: CASSVNRYLEQFF
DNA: TGCGCCAGCAGTGTCAACAGGTACCTTGAGCAGTTCTTC

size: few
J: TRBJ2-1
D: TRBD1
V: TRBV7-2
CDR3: CASLKDRESNEQFF
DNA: TGTGCCAGCCTCAAGGACAGGGAAAGCAATGAGCAGTTCTTC

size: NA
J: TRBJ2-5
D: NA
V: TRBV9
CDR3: CASSRGTTIQETQYF
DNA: TGTGCCAGCAGCAGAGGAACTACTATTCAAGAGACCCAGTACTTC

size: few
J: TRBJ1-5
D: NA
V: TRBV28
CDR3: CASRGDLNQPQHF
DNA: TGTGCCAGCAGGGGGGATCTTAATCAGCCCCAGCATTTT

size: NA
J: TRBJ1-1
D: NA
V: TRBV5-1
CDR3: CASSLVGGGSTEAFF
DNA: TGCGCCAGCAGCTTGGTCGGGGGCGGGTCTACTGAAGCTTTCTTT

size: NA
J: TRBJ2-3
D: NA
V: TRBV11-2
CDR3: CASSLGQGYTDTQYF
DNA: TGTGCCAGCAGCTTAGGTCAGGGATACACAGATACGCAGTATTTT

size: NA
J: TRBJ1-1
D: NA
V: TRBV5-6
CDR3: CASSPMGYIAFF
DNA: TGTGCCAGCAGTCCTATGGGGTATATAGCTTTCTTT

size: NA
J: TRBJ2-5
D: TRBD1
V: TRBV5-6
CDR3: CASSLAPGQSETQYF
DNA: TGTGCCAGCAGCTTGGCTCCGGGACAGTCAGAGACCCAGTACTTC

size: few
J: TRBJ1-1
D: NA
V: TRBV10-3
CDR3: CAISESAAYNVNTEAFF
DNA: TGTGCCATCAGTGAGTCAGCAGCTTATAACGTGAACACTGAAGCTTTCTTT

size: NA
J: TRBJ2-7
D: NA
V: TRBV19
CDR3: CAISNHKGQKRAYEQYF
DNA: TGTGCCATCTCAAACCATAAGGGCCAAAAAAGGGCGTACGAGCAGTACTTC

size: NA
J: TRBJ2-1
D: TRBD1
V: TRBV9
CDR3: CASSEGGGTGAHNEQFF
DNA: TGTGCCAGCAGCGAGGGGGGCGGGACAGGGGCTCACAATGAGCAGTTCTTC

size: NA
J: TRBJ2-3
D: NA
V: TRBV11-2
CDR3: CASSLVQSTDTQYF
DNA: TGTGCCAGCAGCTTAGTACAGAGCACAGATACGCAGTATTTT

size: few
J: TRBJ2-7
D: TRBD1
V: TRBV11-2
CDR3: CASRRTGENEQYF
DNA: TGTGCCAGCAGAAGGACAGGGGAGAACGAGCAGTACTTC

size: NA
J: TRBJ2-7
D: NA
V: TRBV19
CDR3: CASSLPIGQAYEQYF
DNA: TGTGCCAGTAGCCTCCCTATAGGGCAGGCCTACGAGCAGTACTTC

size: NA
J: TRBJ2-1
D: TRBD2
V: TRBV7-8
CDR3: CASSYGTIDEQFF
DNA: TGTGCCAGCAGCTACGGGACTATTGATGAGCAGTTCTTC

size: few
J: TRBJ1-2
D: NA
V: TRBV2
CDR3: CASNRGSHGYTF
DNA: TGTGCCAGCAACAGAGGGAGCCATGGCTACACCTTC

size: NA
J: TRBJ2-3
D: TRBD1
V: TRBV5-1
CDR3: CASSSGQGQADTQYF
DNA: TGCGCCAGCAGCTCTGGACAGGGGCAAGCAGATACGCAGTATTTT

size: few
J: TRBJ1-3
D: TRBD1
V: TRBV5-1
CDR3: CASSETGRSNTIYF
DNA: TGCGCCAGCAGTGAGACAGGGCGGTCAAACACCATATATTTT

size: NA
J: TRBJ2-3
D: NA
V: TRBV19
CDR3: CASTLSIGGWGGADTQYF
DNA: TGTGCCAGTACCCTATCAATTGGGGGATGGGGAGGAGCTGATACGCAGTATTTT

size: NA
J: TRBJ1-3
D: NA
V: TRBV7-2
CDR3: CASSLAGTSYLSGNTIYF
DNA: TGTGCCAGCAGCTTAGCGGGGACTTCTTACCTCTCTGGAAACACCATATATTTT

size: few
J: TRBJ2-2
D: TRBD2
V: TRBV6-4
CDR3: CASKREDTGELFF
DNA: TGTGCCAGCAAACGGGAGGACACCGGGGAGCTGTTTTTT

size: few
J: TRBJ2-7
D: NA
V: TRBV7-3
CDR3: CASSSYYEQYF
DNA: TGTGCCAGCAGCTCCTACTACGAGCAGTACTTC

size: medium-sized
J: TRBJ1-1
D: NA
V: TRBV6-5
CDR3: CASSYSGLAGATEAFF
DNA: TGTGCCAGCAGTTACTCGGGCCTCGCCGGGGCCACTGAAGCTTTCTTT

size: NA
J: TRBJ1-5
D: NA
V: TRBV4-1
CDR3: CASSQVYSNQPQHF
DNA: TGCGCCAGCAGCCAAGTCTATAGCAATCAGCCCCAGCATTTT

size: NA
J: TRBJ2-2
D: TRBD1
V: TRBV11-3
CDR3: CASRGTTGGKAGELFF
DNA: TGTGCCAGCAGGGGTACAACAGGGGGCAAGGCCGGGGAGCTGTTTTTT

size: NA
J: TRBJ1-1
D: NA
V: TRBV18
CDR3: CASSPPGGESAFF
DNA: TGTGCCAGCTCACCACCGGGGGGGGAGTCAGCTTTCTTT

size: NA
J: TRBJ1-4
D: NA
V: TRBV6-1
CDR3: CASIRNGETHEKLFF
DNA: TGTGCCAGCATCCGAAATGGGGAGACTCATGAAAAACTGTTTTTT

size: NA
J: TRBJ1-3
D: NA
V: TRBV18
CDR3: CASSPVPRGGTGNTIYF
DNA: TGTGCCAGCTCACCCGTTCCCCGGGGAGGGACCGGAAACACCATATATTTT

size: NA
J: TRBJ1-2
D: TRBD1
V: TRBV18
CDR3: CASSPGQGAPYGYTF
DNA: TGTGCCAGCTCACCAGGACAGGGGGCTCCCTATGGCTACACCTTC

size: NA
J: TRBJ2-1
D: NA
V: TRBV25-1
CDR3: CASSDTGTGYNEQFF
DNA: TGTGCCAGCAGCGACACAGGGACCGGGTACAATGAGCAGTTCTTC

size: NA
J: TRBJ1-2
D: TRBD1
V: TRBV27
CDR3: CASSEAGTGGYGYTF
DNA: TGTGCCAGCAGTGAAGCCGGGACAGGGGGCTATGGCTACACCTTC

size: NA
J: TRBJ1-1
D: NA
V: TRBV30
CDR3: CAWTLESDWGNTEAFF
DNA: TGTGCCTGGACTCTAGAGTCCGATTGGGGGAACACTGAAGCTTTCTTT

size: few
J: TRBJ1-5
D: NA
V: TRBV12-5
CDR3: CASGEYNQPQHF
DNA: TGTGCTAGTGGAGAGTACAATCAGCCCCAGCATTTT